The following is a T cell receptor beta chain sequence with its context. The entry originates in a study of blood T cell repertoires in COVID-19. About the study: Sites across the United States, Italy and Spain contributed samples from acute and convalescent COVID-19.

Cohort 3 recovered donors had two negative PCRs, clearance, or symptom resolution. Trimming removed 0 bases at V and 14 bases at J, with 11 bases between. The CDR3 runs 12 residues. Authors' processing steps: Counts of nucleated cells, estimated from reference gene primer amplification, were obtained. TCRdb's table, derived via immunoSEQ multiplex PCR, lists solely in-frame clones and lacks some. V, J and clone size are taken as reported in that table, and D and trimming were inferred from the DNA itself. This sample has over 250,000 clones, with about 88% found just once. The receptor comes from a man aged 55 to 70 who had recovered from COVID-19. The chain recombines TRBV12-3 or TRBV12-4 with TRBJ2-1, with D perhaps TRBD1 (6 bases). The specimen was PBMCs or T cells enriched from blood (not recorded which). CDR3 DNA: TGTGCCAGCAGTTTAGCGGGGGCTTGGGAGTTCTTC. Protein product: CASSLAGAWEFF.